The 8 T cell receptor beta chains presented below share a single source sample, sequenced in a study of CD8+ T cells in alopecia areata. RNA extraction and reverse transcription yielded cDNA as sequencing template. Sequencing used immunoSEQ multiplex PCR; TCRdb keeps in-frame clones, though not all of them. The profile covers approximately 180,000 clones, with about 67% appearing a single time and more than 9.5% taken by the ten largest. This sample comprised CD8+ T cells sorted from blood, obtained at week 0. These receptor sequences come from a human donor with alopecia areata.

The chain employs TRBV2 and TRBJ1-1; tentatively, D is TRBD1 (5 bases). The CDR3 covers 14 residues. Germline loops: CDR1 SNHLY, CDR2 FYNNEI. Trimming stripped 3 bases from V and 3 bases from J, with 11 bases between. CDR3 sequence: CASSEEGPDTEAFF. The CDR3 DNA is TGTGCCAGCAGTGAGGAGGGGCCCGACACTGAAGCTTTCTTT.

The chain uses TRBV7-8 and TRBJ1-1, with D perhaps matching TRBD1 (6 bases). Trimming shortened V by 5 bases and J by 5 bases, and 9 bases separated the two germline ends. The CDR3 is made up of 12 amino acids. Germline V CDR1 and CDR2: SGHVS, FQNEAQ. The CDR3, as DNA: TGTGCCAGCAGCGATACAGGGACTGAAGCTTTCTTT. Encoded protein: CASSDTGTEAFF.

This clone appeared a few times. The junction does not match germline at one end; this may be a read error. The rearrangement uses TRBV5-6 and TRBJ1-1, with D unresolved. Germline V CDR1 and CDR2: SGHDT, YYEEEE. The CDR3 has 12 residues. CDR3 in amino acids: CATSPGNTEAFF. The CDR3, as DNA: TGTGCCACCAGCCCGGGCAACACTGAAGCTTTCTTT.

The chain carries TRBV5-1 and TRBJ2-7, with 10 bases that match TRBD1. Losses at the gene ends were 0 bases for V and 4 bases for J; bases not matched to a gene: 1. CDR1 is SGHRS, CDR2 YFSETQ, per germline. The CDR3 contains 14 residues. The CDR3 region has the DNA TGCGCCAGCAGCTTGGGGACAGGGGGTTACGAGCAGTACTTC. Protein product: CASSLGTGGYEQYF.

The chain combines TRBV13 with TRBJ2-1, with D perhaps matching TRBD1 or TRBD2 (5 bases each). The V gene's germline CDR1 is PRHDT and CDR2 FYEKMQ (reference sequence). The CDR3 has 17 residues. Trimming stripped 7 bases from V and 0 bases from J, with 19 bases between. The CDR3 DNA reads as TGTGCCAGCACCGTTGGGGGTGGTCAGGCCTCCTACAATGAGCAGTTCTTC. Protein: CASTVGGGQASYNEQFF.

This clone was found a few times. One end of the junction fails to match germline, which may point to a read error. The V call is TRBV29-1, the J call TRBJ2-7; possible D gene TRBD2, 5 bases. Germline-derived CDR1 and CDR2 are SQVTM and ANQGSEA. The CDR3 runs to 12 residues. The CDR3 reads CSVGGMGYEQYF. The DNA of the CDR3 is TGCAGCGTTGGAGGGATGGGCTACGAACAGTACTTC.

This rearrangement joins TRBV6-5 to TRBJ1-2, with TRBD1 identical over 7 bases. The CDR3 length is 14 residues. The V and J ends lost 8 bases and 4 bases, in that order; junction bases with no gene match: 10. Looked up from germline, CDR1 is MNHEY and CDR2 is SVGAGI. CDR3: CASAVGGAGYGYTF. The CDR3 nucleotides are TGTGCCAGCGCTGTAGGGGGCGCGGGCTATGGCTACACCTTC.

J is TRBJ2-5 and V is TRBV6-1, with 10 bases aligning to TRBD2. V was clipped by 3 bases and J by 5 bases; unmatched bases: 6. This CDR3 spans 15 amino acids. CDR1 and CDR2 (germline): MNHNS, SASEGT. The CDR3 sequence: CASSEASGGTETQYF. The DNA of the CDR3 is TGTGCCAGCAGTGAGGCTAGCGGGGGTACTGAGACCCAGTACTTC.